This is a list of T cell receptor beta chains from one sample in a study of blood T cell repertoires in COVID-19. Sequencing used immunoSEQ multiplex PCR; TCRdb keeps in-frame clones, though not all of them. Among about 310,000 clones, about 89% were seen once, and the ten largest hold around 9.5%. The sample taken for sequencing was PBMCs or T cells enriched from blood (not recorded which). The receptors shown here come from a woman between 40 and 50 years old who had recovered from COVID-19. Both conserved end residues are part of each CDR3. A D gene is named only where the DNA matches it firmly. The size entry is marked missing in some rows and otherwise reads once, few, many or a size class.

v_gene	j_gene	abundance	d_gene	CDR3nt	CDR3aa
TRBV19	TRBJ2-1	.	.	TGTGCCAGTAGTATGAGAGGAGGCGGTATCTCCTACAATGAGCAGTTCTTC	CASSMRGGGISYNEQFF
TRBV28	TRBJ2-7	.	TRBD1	TGTGCCAGCAGTAAGACAGGGGGCAGTTACGAGCAGTACTTC	CASSKTGGSYEQYF
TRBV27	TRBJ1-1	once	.	TGTGCCAGCAAGAGGACTTGGAACACTGAAGCTTTCTTT	CASKRTWNTEAFF
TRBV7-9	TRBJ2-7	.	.	TGTGCCAGCAGCTTAGCCGGGGAGCCCTACGAGCAGTACTTC	CASSLAGEPYEQYF
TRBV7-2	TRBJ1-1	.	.	TGTGCCAGCAGCTTAGGGGCAGGGTCCGATGAAGCTTTCTTT	CASSLGAGSDEAFF
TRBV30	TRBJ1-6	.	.	TGTGCCTGGAGTCCCGGTGCGCCAGGGCTTTCACCCCTCCACTTT	CAWSPGAPGLSPLHF
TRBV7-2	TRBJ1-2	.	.	TGTGCCAGCAGCCCCGCGCCAGGGGCGATCAACTATGGCTACACCTTC	CASSPAPGAINYGYTF
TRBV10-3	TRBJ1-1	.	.	TGTGCCACCAGCCGTGACACTGAAGCTTTCTTT	CATSRDTEAFF
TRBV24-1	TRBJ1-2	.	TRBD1	TGTGCCACCAGTGATTGGACAGGGTACGGCTACACCTTC	CATSDWTGYGYTF
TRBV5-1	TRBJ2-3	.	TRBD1	TGCGCCAGCAGCCAAGGACAGGGCACAGATACGCAGTATTTT	CASSQGQGTDTQYF
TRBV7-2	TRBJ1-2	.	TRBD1	TGTGCCAGCAGCCGCGGACAGGAGGGGTTTTATGGCTACACCTTC	CASSRGQEGFYGYTF
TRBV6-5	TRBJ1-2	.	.	TGTGCCAGCACCCCAGTAGGGACAAAGAATGGCTACACCTTC	CASTPVGTKNGYTF
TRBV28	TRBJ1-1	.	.	TGTGCCAGTCGGAGCGGGAACACTGAAGCTTTCTTT	CASRSGNTEAFF
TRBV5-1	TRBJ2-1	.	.	TGCGCCAGCAGCTGGACTGGAGGGCACAATGAGCAGTTCTTC	CASSWTGGHNEQFF
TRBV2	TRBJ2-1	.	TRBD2	TGTGCCAGCAGTGTCGGGAGGACAACCTACAATGAGCAGTTCTTC	CASSVGRTTYNEQFF
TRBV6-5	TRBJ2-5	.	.	TGTGCCAGCAAAGCCCGTTCATTGGAGACCCAGTACTTC	CASKARSLETQYF
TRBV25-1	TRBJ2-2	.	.	TGTGCCAGCAGTGAACGGGCGGGGACCGGGGAGCTGTTTTTT	CASSERAGTGELFF
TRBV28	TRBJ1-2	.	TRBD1	TGTGCCAGCAGGGGGCCGACAGGGGCTTACGGCTACACCTTC	CASRGPTGAYGYTF
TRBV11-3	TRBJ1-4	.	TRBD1	TGTGCCAGCAGGAAGCAGGGGGCGAGTGAAAAACTGTTTTTT	CASRKQGASEKLFF
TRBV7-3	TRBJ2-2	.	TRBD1	TGTGCCAGCAGCCGGGGACAGACGAACACCGGGGAGCTGTTTTTT	CASSRGQTNTGELFF
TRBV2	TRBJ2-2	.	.	TGTGCCAGCAGTGAATATACAGGGTACACCGGGGAGCTGTTTTTT	CASSEYTGYTGELFF
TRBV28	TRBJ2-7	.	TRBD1	TGTGCCTCCCGGACAGGAAATGCCTACGAGCAGTACTTC	CASRTGNAYEQYF
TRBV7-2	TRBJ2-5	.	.	TGTGCCAGCGGCACGGGGGGCTCCAAAGAGACCCAGTACTTC	CASGTGGSKETQYF
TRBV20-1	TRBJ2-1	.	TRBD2	TGCAGTGCTAGTTACGGACTAGCCTACAATGAGCAGTTCTTC	CSASYGLAYNEQFF
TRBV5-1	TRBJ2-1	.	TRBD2	TGCGCCAGCAGCTTGGGGGTAGCGGGAGGGAACCATGAGCAGTTCTTC	CASSLGVAGGNHEQFF
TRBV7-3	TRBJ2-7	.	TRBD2	TGTGCCAGCAGCTTAAGAGCGGGGAGTGCCTACGAGCAGTACTTC	CASSLRAGSAYEQYF
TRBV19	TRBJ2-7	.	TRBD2	TGTGCCAGTAGTATGGGGACTACTGATCTCTACGAGCAGTACTTC	CASSMGTTDLYEQYF
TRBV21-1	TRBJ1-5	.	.	TGTGCCAGCAGCAAAAGGCGGAAGGGGCAAGAGCCCCAGCATTTT	CASSKRRKGQEPQHF
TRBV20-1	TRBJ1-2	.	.	TGCAGTGCTAGCGAACAGGGCTACACCTTC	CSASEQGYTF
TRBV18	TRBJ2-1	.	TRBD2	TGTGCCAGCTCACCGTCGTTAGCGGGAGGAGGCAATGAGCAGTTCTTC	CASSPSLAGGGNEQFF
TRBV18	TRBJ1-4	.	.	TGTGCCAGCTCACCGGCGGGGGATGGGGAAAAACTGTTTTTT	CASSPAGDGEKLFF
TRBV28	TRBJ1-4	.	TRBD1	TGTGCCAGCAGTACGACAGGGAATTTGGAAAAACTGTTTTTT	CASSTTGNLEKLFF
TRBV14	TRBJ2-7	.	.	TGTGCCAGCAGCCAAGATCAGGCTGTATACCGCGAGCAGTACTTC	CASSQDQAVYREQYF
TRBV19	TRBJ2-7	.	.	TGTGCCAGTACCATGGGGCAGGGTACCCACGAGCAGTACTTC	CASTMGQGTHEQYF
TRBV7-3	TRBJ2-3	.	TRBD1	TGTGCCAGCAGCTTCACAGGGGGGACAGATACGCAGTATTTT	CASSFTGGTDTQYF
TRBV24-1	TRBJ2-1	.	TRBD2	TGTGCCACCAGTGATCGGTGGACTAGCGGGAGGGCCCTAGGTGAGCAGTTCTTC	CATSDRWTSGRALGEQFF
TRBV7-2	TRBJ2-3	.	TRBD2	TGTGCCAGCAGCTTGGGACTAGCGGGAGGGTCTGAGCGGACGCAGTATTTT	CASSLGLAGGSERTQYF
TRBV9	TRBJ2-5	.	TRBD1	TGTGCCAGCAGCGGGGACAGGGGGCGGGAGACCCAGTACTTC	CASSGDRGRETQYF
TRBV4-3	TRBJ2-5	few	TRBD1	TGCGCCAGCAGCCACCGGGACAGACAAGAGACCCAGTACTTC	CASSHRDRQETQYF
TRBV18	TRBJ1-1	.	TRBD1	TGTGCCAGCTCACCACTCGCCTCAGGGGGGACTGAAGCTTTCTTT	CASSPLASGGTEAFF
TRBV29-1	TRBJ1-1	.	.	TGCAGCGTCCCAGGAGTAGGGGATGACACTGAAGCTTTCTTT	CSVPGVGDDTEAFF
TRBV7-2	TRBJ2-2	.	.	TGTGCCAGCAGCCCTATCTCCTCCCCCGGGGAGCTGTTTTTT	CASSPISSPGELFF
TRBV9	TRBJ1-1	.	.	TGTGCCAGCAGCCTCCGGGGTACGAACACTGAAGCTTTCTTT	CASSLRGTNTEAFF
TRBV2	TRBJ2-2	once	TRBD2	TGTGCCAGCAGTCTTAGCGGGGGGGCTGACACCGGGGAGCTGTTTTTT	CASSLSGGADTGELFF
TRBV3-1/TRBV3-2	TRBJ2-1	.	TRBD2	TGTGCCAGCAGCCAAGACGCTAGCGGGGCTGGTGAGCAGTTCTTC	CASSQDASGAGEQFF